This TCR beta chain stems from a study of CD8+ T cells in alopecia areata. Study in general: Those treated were given oral tofacitinib at 5 to 10 mg twice daily.

The treatment is: oral pan-JAK inhibitor, 5-10 mg twice daily. Sorting of CD4+ and CD8+ T cells was performed on PBMCs. Germline V gene sequence: CDR1 SGHNT, CDR2 YENEEA. This CDR3 spans 16 amino acids. The V end was cut by 0 bases, the J end by 1 base, with 13 bases between. Extracted from the samples, RNA was reverse transcribed into cDNA to serve as the sequencing template. Profiling relied on immunoSEQ multiplex PCR, and the TCRdb table lists in-frame clones only, not all of them. The table records about 160,000 clones, roughly 65% of them present only once. This clone was seen ten or more times. The J gene is TRBJ2-7, the V gene TRBV11-3, with D tentatively TRBD1 or TRBD2 (5 bases each). The receptor's source is a human donor with alopecia areata. Sequenced material: CD4+ T cells sorted from blood, taken at week 4, from a patient treated with tofacitinib. CDR3 nucleotide sequence: TGTGCCAGCAGCTTAGACGGGACCGATTCTTCCTACGAGCAGTACTTC. It is translated as CASSLDGTDSSYEQYF.